This T cell receptor (beta chain) was observed in a study of blood T cell repertoires in COVID-19. CDR3 length: 14 amino acids. Germline assignment: CDR1 SGHTA and CDR2 FQGNSA. Trimming cost V 1 base and J 11 bases, with 15 bases left between them. How the authors handled the data: Nucleated cell counts were estimated from reference gene primer amplification. This table comes from immunoSEQ multiplex PCR, and its TCRdb copy is limited to in-frame clones, with some not included. V, J and clone size are those of that table, while D and trimming were read from the DNA. The table records 300,000 to 400,000 clones, approximately 88% of them present only once. Grouping used clinical history reported by participants in a survey and questionnaire.

The TCR originated in a man aged 60 to 75 who had recovered from COVID-19. Sequencing was performed on PBMCs or T cells enriched from blood (not recorded which). The genes are TRBV7-2 and TRBJ2-1, with D maybe TRBD1 (6 bases). CDR3 nucleotide sequence: TGTGCCAGCAGCTTAGGGGGGCAGCGGCCTAAGCAGTTCTTC. Its protein is CASSLGGQRPKQFF.